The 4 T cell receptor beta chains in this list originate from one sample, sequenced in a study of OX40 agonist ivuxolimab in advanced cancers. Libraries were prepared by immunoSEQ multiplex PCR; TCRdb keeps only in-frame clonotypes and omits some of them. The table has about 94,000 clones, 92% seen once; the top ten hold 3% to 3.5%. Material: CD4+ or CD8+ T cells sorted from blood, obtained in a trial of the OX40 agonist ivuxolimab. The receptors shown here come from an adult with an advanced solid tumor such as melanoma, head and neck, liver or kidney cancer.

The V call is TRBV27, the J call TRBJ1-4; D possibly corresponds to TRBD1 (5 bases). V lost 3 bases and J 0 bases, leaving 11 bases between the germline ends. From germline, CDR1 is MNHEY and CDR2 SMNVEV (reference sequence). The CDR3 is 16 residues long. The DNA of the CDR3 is TGTGCCAGCAGTTTGAGGTTGGGGGCAACTAATGAAAAACTGTTTTTT. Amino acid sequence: CASSLRLGATNEKLFF. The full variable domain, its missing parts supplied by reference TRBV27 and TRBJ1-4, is EAQVTQNPRYLITVTGKKLTVTCSQNMNHEYMSWYRQDPGLGLRQIYYSMNVEVTDKGDVPEGYKVSRKEKRNFPLILESPSPNQTSLYFCASSLRLGATNEKLFFGSGTQLSVL.

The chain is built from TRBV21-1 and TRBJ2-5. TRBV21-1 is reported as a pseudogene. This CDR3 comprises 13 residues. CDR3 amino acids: CASPGGGEETQYF. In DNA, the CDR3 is TGTGCCAGCCCCGGAGGGGGTGAAGAGACCCAGTACTTC.

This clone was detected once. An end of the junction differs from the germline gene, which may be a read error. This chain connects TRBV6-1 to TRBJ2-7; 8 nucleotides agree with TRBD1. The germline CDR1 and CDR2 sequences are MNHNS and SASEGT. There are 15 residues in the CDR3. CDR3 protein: CASREGTGLAYEQYF. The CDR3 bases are TGTGCCAGCAGGGAAGGGACAGGCCTAGCCTACGAGCAGTACTTC.

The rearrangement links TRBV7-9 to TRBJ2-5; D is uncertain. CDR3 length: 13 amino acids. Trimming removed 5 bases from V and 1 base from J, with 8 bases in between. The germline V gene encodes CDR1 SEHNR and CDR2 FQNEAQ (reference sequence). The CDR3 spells CASSGASQETQYF. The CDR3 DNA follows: TGTGCCAGCAGCGGAGCTAGCCAAGAGACCCAGTACTTC.